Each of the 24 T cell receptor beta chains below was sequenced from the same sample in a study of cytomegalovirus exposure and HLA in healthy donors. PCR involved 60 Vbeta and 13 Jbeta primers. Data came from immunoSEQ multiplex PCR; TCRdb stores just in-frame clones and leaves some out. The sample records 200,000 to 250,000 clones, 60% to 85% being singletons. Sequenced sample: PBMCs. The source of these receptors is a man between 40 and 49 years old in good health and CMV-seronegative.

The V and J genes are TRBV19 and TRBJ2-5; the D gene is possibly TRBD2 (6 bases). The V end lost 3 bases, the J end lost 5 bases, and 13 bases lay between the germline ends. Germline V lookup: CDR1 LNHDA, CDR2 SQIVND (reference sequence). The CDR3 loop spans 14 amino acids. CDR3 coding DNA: TGTGCCAGTAGTATTGGGGGGAGTCAGGAGACCCAGTACTTC. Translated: CASSIGGSQETQYF. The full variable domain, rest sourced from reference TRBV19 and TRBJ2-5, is DGGITQSPKYLFRKEGQNVTLSCEQNLNHDAMYWYRQDPGQGLRLIYYSQIVNDFQKGDIAEGYSVSREKKESFPLTVTSAQKNPTAFYLCASSIGGSQETQYFGPGTRLLVL.

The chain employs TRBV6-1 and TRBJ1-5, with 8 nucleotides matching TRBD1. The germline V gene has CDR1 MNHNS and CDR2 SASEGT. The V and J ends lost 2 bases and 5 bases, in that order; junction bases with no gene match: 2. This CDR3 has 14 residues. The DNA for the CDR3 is TGTGCCAGCAGTGAAAACAGGGGGTATCAGCCCCAGCATTTT. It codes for CASSENRGYQPQHF.

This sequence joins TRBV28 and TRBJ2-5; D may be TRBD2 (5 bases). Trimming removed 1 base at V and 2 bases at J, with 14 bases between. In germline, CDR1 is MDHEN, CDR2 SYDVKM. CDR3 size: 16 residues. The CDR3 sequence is CASSLLSTDLQETQYF. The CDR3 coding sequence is TGTGCCAGCAGTTTATTGAGCACGGACTTACAAGAGACCCAGTACTTC.

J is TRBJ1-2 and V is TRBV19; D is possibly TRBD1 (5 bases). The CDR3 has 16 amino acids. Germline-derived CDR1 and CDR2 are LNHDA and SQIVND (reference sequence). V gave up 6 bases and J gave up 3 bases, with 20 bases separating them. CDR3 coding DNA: TGTGCCAGTAGGCAGGACACTCACCTACCCTACTATGGCTACACCTTC. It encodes CASRQDTHLPYYGYTF.

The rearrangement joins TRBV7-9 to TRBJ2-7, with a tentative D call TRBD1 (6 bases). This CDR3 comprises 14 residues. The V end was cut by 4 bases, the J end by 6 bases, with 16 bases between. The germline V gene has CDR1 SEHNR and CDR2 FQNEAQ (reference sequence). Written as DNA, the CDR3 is TGTGCCAGCAGCTACAACCAGGGGATGAGCGAGCAGTACTTC. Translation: CASSYNQGMSEQYF. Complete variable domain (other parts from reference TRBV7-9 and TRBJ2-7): DTGVSQNPRHKITKRGQNVTFRCDPISEHNRLYWYRQTLGQGPEFLTYFQNEAQLEKSRLLSDRFSAERPKGSFSTLEIQRTEQGDSAMYLCASSYNQGMSEQYFGPGTRLTVT.

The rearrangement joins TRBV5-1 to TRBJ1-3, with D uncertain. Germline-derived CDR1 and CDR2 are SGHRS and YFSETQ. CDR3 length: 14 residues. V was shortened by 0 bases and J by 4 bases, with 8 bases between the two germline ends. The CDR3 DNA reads TGCGCCAGCAGCTTGGGTACATCGGGAAACACCATATATTTT. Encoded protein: CASSLGTSGNTIYF.

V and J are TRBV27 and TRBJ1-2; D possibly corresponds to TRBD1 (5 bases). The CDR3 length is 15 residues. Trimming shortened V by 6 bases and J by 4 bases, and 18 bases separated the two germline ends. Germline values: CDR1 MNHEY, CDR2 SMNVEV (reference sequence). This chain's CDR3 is CASSPRPGEGYGYTF. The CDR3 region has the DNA TGTGCCAGCAGCCCCAGACCGGGGGAGGGCTATGGCTACACCTTC.

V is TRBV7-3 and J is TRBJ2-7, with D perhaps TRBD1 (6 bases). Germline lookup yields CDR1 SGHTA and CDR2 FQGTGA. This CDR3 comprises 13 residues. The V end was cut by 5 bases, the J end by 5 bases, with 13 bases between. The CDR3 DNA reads TGTGCCAGCAGCCTGACAGGCTTGGACGAGCAGTACTTC. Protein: CASSLTGLDEQYF.

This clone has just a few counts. CDR3 DNA sequence: TGCGCCAGCAGCTTGGAGGGGGCTGAAGCTTTCTTT. Translated: CASSLEGAEAFF. J is TRBJ1-1 and V is TRBV5-1, with a weak D call TRBD1 (6 bases). With 0 bases removed from V and 6 bases from J, the gap between germline ends came to 6 bases. The CDR3 consists of 12 residues. Looked up from germline, CDR1 is SGHRS and CDR2 is YFSETQ.

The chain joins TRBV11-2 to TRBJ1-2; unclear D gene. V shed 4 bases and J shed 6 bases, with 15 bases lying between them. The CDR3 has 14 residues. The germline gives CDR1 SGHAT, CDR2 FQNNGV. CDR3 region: CASSYPGDRDGYTF. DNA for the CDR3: TGTGCCAGCAGCTACCCCGGGGATCGGGATGGCTACACCTTC.

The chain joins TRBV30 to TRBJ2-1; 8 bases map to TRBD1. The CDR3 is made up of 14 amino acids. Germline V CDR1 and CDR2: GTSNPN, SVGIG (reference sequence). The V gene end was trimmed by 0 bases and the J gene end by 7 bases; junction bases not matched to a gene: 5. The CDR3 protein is CAWSVGTGWNEQFF. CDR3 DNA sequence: TGTGCCTGGAGTGTAGGGACAGGATGGAATGAGCAGTTCTTC. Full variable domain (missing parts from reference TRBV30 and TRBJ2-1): SQTIHQWPATLVQPVGSPLSLECTVEGTSNPNLYWYRQAAGRGLQLLFYSVGIGQISSEVPQNLSASRPQDRQFILSSKKLLLSDSGFYLCAWSVGTGWNEQFFGPGTRLTVL.

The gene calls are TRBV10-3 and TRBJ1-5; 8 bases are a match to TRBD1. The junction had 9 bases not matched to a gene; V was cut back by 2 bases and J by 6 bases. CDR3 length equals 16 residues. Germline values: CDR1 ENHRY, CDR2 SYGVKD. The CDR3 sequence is CAISEARGQEIQPQHF. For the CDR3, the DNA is TGTGCCATCAGTGAGGCCAGGGGGCAAGAAATTCAGCCCCAGCATTTT.

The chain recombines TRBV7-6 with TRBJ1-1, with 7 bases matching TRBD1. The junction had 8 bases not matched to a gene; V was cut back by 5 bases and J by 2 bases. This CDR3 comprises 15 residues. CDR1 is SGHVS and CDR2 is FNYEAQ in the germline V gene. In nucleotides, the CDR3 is TGTGCCAGCAGCCTAAACAGGGGACAAAACACTGAAGCTTTCTTT. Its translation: CASSLNRGQNTEAFF.

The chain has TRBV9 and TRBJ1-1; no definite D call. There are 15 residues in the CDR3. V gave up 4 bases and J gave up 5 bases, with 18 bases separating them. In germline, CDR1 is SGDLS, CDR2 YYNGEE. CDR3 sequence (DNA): TGTGCCAGCAGCCCCCCGGGGATAGGCGGGACTGAAGCTTTCTTT. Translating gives CASSPPGIGGTEAFF. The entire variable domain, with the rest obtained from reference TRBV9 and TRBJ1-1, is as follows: DSGVTQTPKHLITATGQRVTLRCSPRSGDLSVYWYQQSLDQGLQFLIQYYNGEERAKGNILERFSAQQFPDLHSELNLSSLELGDSALYFCASSPPGIGGTEAFFGQGTRLTVV.

The CDR3 is CASSVAGSYNEQFF. CDR3 coding DNA: TGTGCCAGCAGCGTAGCGGGTAGCTACAATGAGCAGTTCTTC. V is TRBV9 and J is TRBJ2-1, with D uncertain. The CDR3 is 14 residues long. Trimming removed 0 bases from V and 3 bases from J, with 7 bases in between. Germline assignment: CDR1 SGDLS and CDR2 YYNGEE.

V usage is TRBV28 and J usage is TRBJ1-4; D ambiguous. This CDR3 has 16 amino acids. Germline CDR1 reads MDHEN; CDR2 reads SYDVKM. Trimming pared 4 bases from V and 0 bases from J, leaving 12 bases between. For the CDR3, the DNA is TGTGCCAGCAGTTCAGGCCATCCTGCAACTAATGAAAAACTGTTTTTT. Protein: CASSSGHPATNEKLFF.

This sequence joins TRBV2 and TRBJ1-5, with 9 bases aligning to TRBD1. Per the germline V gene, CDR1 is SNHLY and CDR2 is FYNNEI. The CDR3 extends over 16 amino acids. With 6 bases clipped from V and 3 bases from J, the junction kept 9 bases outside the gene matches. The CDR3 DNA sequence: TGTGCCAGCAGAGAAACCGGGACAGGGATCAATCAGCCCCAGCATTTT. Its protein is CASRETGTGINQPQHF.

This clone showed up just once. CDR3 nucleotides: TGTGCCAGTACCCCAGGACAGGGATCCACAGATACGCAGTATTTT. Amino acid sequence: CASTPGQGSTDTQYF. V is TRBV19 and J is TRBJ2-3; 8 bases are a match to TRBD1. V was pared by 7 bases and J by 2 bases, with 8 bases of the junction left unmatched. Germline loops: CDR1 LNHDA, CDR2 SQIVND (reference sequence). CDR3 length equals 15 residues.

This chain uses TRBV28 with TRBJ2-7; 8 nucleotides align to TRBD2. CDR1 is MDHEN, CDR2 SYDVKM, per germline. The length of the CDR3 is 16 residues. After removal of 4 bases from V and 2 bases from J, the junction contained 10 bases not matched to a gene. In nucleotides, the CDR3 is TGTGCCAGCAGTTCCCCTTCTAGCGGGCTTACCTACGAGCAGTACTTC. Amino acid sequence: CASSSPSSGLTYEQYF.

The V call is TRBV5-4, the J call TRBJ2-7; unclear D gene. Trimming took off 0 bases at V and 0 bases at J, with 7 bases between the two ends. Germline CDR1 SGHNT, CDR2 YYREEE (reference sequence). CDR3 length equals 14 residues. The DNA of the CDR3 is TGTGCCAGCAGCTTGGATAGTCCCTCCTACGAGCAGTACTTC. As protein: CASSLDSPSYEQYF.

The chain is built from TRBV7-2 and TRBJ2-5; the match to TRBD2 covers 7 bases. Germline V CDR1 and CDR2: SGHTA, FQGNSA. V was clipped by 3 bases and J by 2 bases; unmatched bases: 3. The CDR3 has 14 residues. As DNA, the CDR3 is TGTGCCAGCAGCTTCCAGCGGGATCAAGAGACCCAGTACTTC. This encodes CASSFQRDQETQYF.

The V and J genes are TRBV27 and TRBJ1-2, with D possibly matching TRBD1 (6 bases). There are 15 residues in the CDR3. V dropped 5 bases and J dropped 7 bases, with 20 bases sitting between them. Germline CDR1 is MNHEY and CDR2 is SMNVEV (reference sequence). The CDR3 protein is CASSPQGTTPGGYTF. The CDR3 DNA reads TGTGCCAGCAGTCCTCAGGGGACCACACCGGGTGGCTACACCTTC.

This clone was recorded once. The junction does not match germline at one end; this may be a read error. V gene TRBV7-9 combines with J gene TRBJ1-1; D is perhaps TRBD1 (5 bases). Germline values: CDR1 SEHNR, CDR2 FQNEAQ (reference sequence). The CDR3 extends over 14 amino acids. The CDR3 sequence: CSSSTTLREGEAFF. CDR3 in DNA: TGTTCCAGCAGCACCACCCTCAGGGAGGGCGAAGCTTTCTTT.

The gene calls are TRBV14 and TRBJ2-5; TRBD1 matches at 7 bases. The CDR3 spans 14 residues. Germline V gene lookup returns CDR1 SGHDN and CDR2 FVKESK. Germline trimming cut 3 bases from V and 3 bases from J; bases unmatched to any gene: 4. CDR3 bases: TGTGCCAGCAGCCATATAACAGGGGAAGAGACCCAGTACTTC. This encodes CASSHITGEETQYF.